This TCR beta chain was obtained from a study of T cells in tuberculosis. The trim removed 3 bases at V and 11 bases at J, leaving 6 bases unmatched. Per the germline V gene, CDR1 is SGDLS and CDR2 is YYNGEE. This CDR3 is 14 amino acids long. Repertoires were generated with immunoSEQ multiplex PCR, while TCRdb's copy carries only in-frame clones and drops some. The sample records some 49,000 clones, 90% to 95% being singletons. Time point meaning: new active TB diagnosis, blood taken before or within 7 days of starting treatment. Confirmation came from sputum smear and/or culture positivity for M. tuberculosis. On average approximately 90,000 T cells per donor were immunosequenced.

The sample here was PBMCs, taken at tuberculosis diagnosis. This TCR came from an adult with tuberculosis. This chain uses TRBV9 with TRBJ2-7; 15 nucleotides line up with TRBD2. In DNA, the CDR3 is TGTGCCAGCAGCGCCGGACTAGCGGGAGGGTGGAAGTACTTC. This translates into CASSAGLAGGWKYF.